These 29 T cell receptor beta chains originate from one sample sequenced in a study of blood T cell repertoires in COVID-19. Measured with immunoSEQ multiplex PCR; TCRdb has only the in-frame clones, and not every one. This sample has 200,000 to 250,000 clones, with roughly 86% found just once. The sequencing sample was made of peripheral blood. These receptors were collected from a woman in her fifties or sixties who had recovered from COVID-19.

V usage is TRBV7-8 and J usage is TRBJ2-2; 8 nucleotides match TRBD2. Germline CDR1 and CDR2: SGHVS and FQNEAQ. V shed 2 bases, J shed 4 bases, and the junction held 6 bases outside the gene matches. The CDR3 covers 16 residues. This chain's CDR3 is CASSLSTGLGTGELFF. CDR3 DNA sequence: TGTGCCAGCAGCTTAAGCACGGGACTAGGCACCGGGGAGCTGTTTTTT.

This sequence joins TRBV6-5 and TRBJ2-7, with 10 bases aligning to TRBD2. The trim removed 6 bases at V and 2 bases at J, leaving 7 bases unmatched. The CDR3 has 15 amino acids. Per the germline V gene, CDR1 is MNHEY and CDR2 is SVGAGI. CDR3 in amino acids: CASSPPSGGTYEQYF. CDR3 DNA: TGTGCCAGCAGCCCGCCTAGCGGGGGTACCTACGAGCAGTACTTC.

In this sample, this clone turned up once. The chain joins TRBV9 to TRBJ2-5; D is ambiguous. Germline V gives CDR1 SGDLS, CDR2 YYNGEE. The CDR3 spans 14 residues. V lost 2 bases to trimming and J lost 1 base, with 9 bases between them. Here the CDR3 DNA reads TGTGCCAGCAGCGTGTCCAGTCTCCAAGAGACCCAGTACTTC. Residues: CASSVSSLQETQYF.

This chain uses TRBV4-1 with TRBJ2-5; D is ambiguous. CDR3 length equals 15 residues. CDR1 MGHRA and CDR2 YSYEKL come from the germline V gene. V was clipped by 1 base and J by 0 bases, with 9 bases between them. CDR3 DNA: TGCGCCAGCAGCCAAGTTCTGCTAAACCAAGAGACCCAGTACTTC. Translated: CASSQVLLNQETQYF.

This chain connects TRBV7-2 to TRBJ2-7, with TRBD1 matching over 7 bases. The V and J ends lost 1 base and 0 bases, in that order; junction bases with no gene match: 3. In germline, CDR1 is SGHTA, CDR2 FQGNSA. The CDR3 has 15 residues. For the CDR3, the DNA is TGTGCCAGCAGCTTAGTAGGACAGGTCTCCTACGAGCAGTACTTC. Its translation is CASSLVGQVSYEQYF.

In regard to this clone: Other nucleotide sequences from this sample produce the same CDR3. The chain links TRBV9 to TRBJ1-1; D call uncertain. Germline loops: CDR1 SGDLS, CDR2 YYNGEE. V was trimmed by 1 base and J by 2 bases, leaving 6 bases between them. The CDR3 runs to 13 residues. As DNA, the CDR3 is TGTGCCAGCAGCGTACAGGTAAACACTGAAGCTTTCTTT. This gives the protein CASSVQVNTEAFF.

The chain uses TRBV4-2 and TRBJ2-7, with D possibly TRBD2 on 6 matching bases. V lost 4 bases, J lost 4 bases, and 17 bases lay in between. This CDR3 is 15 amino acids long. Germline CDR1 and CDR2: LGHNA and YNFKEQ. CDR3 sequence reads: CASSRIGTEGYEQYF. CDR3 in DNA: TGTGCCAGCAGCCGGATCGGGACGGAGGGTTACGAGCAGTACTTC.

This rearrangement joins TRBV27 to TRBJ2-2; unclear D gene. Germline-derived CDR1 and CDR2 are MNHEY and SMNVEV (reference sequence). The CDR3 consists of 16 residues. The V end was cut by 7 bases, the J end by 5 bases, with 20 bases between. This chain's CDR3 is CASTPKSITNTGELFF. The CDR3 DNA reads TGTGCCAGCACCCCTAAGTCCATCACCAATACCGGGGAGCTGTTTTTT.

The chain has TRBV27 and TRBJ2-1, with D tentatively TRBD1 (6 bases). Between the trimmed V and J ends, which lost 4 bases and 4 bases, there was a span of 11 bases. The length of the CDR3 is 14 residues. CDR1 is MNHEY, CDR2 SMNVEV, per germline (reference sequence). Written as DNA, the CDR3 is TGTGCCAGCAGTTCACAGGGTCTATACAATGAGCAGTTCTTC. Translating it yields CASSSQGLYNEQFF.

This sequence joins TRBV2 and TRBJ2-2, with D possibly matching TRBD1 (5 bases). V lost 6 bases and J lost 2, with 10 bases in between. CDR1 SNHLY and CDR2 FYNNEI come from the germline V gene. CDR3 length: 14 amino acids. The CDR3 loop reads CASRVDTNTGELFF. As DNA, the CDR3 is TGTGCCAGCAGGGTGGACACAAACACCGGGGAGCTGTTTTTT. The full variable domain, completed using reference TRBV2 and TRBJ2-2, is EPEVTQTPSHQVTQMGQEVILRCVPISNHLYFYWYRQILGQKVEFLVSFYNNEISEKSEIFDDQFSVERPDGSNFTLKIRSTKLEDSAMYFCASRVDTNTGELFFGEGSRLTVL.

CDR3 amino acids: CASSLASGEQFF. CDR3 bases: TGTGCCAGCAGTTTAGCTAGCGGTGAGCAGTTCTTC. V usage is TRBV28 and J usage is TRBJ2-1, with TRBD2 identical over 7 bases. The CDR3 is 12 amino acids. Looked up from germline, CDR1 is MDHEN and CDR2 is SYDVKM. V lost 2 bases and J lost 9; bases outside the gene matches: 1.

V is TRBV9 and J is TRBJ2-3, with D perhaps matching TRBD1 (6 bases). CDR3 length equals 14 residues. Trimming took off 4 bases at V and 8 bases at J, with 17 bases between the two ends. Germline V CDR1 and CDR2: SGDLS, YYNGEE. The CDR3 sequence is CASSPSWGPGTQYF. In nucleotides, the CDR3 is TGTGCCAGCAGCCCGAGCTGGGGGCCAGGTACGCAGTATTTT.

This sequence joins TRBV11-1 and TRBJ2-5, with 7 bases that match TRBD1. The CDR3 has 13 residues. The germline gives CDR1 SGHAT, CDR2 FQDESV (reference sequence). Germline trimming cut 5 bases from V and 4 bases from J; bases unmatched to any gene: 4. The CDR3, as DNA: TGTGCCAGCAGCCGGGACAGTTCAGAGACCCAGTACTTC. Translating gives CASSRDSSETQYF.

The chain is built from TRBV18 and TRBJ2-7; tentative D call: TRBD1 (5 bases). The CDR3 totals 14 residues. V was clipped by 3 bases and J by 0 bases, with 9 bases between them. CDR1 is KGHSH, CDR2 LQKENI, per germline. The CDR3 loop is CASSPGASSYEQYF. The CDR3 bases are TGTGCCAGCTCACCTGGGGCGTCCTCCTACGAGCAGTACTTC.

The V gene is TRBV4-3, the J gene TRBJ1-6; 7 nucleotides align to TRBD1. Trimming removed 4 bases from V and 14 bases from J; junction bases left unmatched: 14. The germline CDR1 and CDR2 sequences are LGHNA and YSLEER. The CDR3 runs to 15 residues. CDR3 coding DNA: TGCGCCAGCAGCCCCGGACAGGTCGCCAGTGGGACCCTCCACTTT. This codes for CASSPGQVASGTLHF.

The chain joins TRBV11-2 to TRBJ1-2; 12 bases match TRBD1. V dropped 0 bases and J dropped 4; count of bases not matched to a gene: 0. The CDR3 has 15 amino acids. In germline, CDR1 is SGHAT, CDR2 FQNNGV. CDR3 coding DNA: TGTGCCAGCAGCTTAGAGGGACAGGGGGCCTATGGCTACACCTTC. Translating gives CASSLEGQGAYGYTF.

CDR3 bases: TGTGCCAGCAGCCCGGGACAGGCTAGTTCACCCCTCCACTTT. It yields the protein CASSPGQASSPLHF. The chain employs TRBV6-4 and TRBJ1-6, with 8 nucleotides matching TRBD1. The CDR3 is 14 amino acids. With V trimmed by 6 bases and J by 9 bases, 7 bases remained unmatched. CDR1 is MRHNA, CDR2 SNTAGT, per germline.

The chain is built from TRBV7-9 and TRBJ2-3, with unresolved D. CDR3 size: 13 residues. Trimming left V 0 bases short and J 6 bases short, with 7 bases between. CDR1 is SEHNR and CDR2 is FQNEAQ in the germline V gene (reference sequence). CDR3 DNA: TGTGCCAGCAGCTTAGCGCGGTGGGATACGCAGTATTTT. Its translation: CASSLARWDTQYF.

The V call is TRBV11-2, the J call TRBJ2-7, with D possibly TRBD1 on 5 matching bases. The CDR3 extends over 14 amino acids. The V end was cut by 6 bases, the J end by 5 bases, with 17 bases between. CDR1 and CDR2 from the germline V gene are SGHAT and FQNNGV. The CDR3 DNA reads as TGTGCCAGCAGTTCTCACCCCAGGGCGGACGAGCAGTACTTC. It specifies CASSSHPRADEQYF.

This chain joins TRBV19 and TRBJ1-5, with D possibly being TRBD1 (6 bases). Trimming stripped 7 bases from V and 6 bases from J, with 19 bases between. The CDR3 has 15 residues. Germline V gene data show CDR1 as LNHDA and CDR2 as SQIVND (reference sequence). The CDR3 coding sequence is TGTGCCAGTACTCCTAGAAGCGGGGGCGGTCAGCCCCAGCATTTT. As protein: CASTPRSGGGQPQHF.

The chain employs TRBV5-1 and TRBJ2-4; tentative D call: TRBD2 (6 bases). Looked up from germline, CDR1 is SGHRS and CDR2 is YFSETQ. The CDR3 runs to 15 residues. The V and J ends lost 4 bases and 1 base respectively, with 12 bases between them. CDR3 residues: CASSPDGSAKNIQYF. The DNA for the CDR3 is TGCGCCAGCAGCCCGGACGGGAGCGCCAAAAACATTCAGTACTTC.

The chain joins TRBV6-5 to TRBJ1-1; maybe TRBD1 (6 bases). This CDR3 has 13 residues. V was trimmed by 5 bases and J by 3 bases, leaving 10 bases between them. The germline V gene encodes CDR1 MNHEY and CDR2 SVGAGI. CDR3 DNA: TGTGCCAGCAGTACCAGGGGTTACACTGAAGCTTTCTTT. Amino acid sequence: CASSTRGYTEAFF.

J is TRBJ2-5 and V is TRBV19; the D gene is possibly TRBD1 (6 bases). In germline, CDR1 is LNHDA, CDR2 SQIVND (reference sequence). Deletions cut 5 bases from V and 5 bases from J, with 12 bases between. The CDR3 loop spans 13 amino acids. The CDR3 DNA reads as TGTGCCAGTAGTCAGGGGCAGATCGAGACCCAGTACTTC. This codes for CASSQGQIETQYF.

The genes are TRBV29-1 and TRBJ1-2; D gene uncertain. This CDR3 comprises 13 residues. V was cut by 4 bases and J by 5 bases, with 14 bases left in between. In germline, CDR1 is SQVTM, CDR2 ANQGSEA. The CDR3 protein is CSVGPGREYGYTF. In DNA form, the CDR3 reads TGCAGCGTTGGCCCCGGACGGGAGTATGGCTACACCTTC.

V usage is TRBV28 and J usage is TRBJ1-2; D perhaps matches TRBD1 (6 bases). V gave up 10 bases and J gave up 1 base, with 13 bases separating them. The CDR3 length is 13 residues. Germline values: CDR1 MDHEN, CDR2 SYDVKM. CDR3 protein: CAIPTGHNYGYTF. DNA of the CDR3: TGTGCCATACCAACAGGGCATAACTATGGCTACACCTTC.

The V gene is TRBV29-1, the J gene TRBJ2-2, with 9 bases fitting TRBD1. Germline loops: CDR1 SQVTM, CDR2 ANQGSEA. This CDR3 contains 16 residues. V lost 4 bases and J lost 0; bases outside the gene matches: 6. CDR3 sequence: CSVGGTGPSNTGELFF. In DNA form, the CDR3 reads TGCAGCGTTGGGGGGACAGGGCCTTCGAACACCGGGGAGCTGTTTTTT.

The gene calls are TRBV11-3 and TRBJ2-3, with a tentative D call TRBD1 (6 bases). V gave up 5 bases and J gave up 2 bases, with 17 bases separating them. Germline CDR1 and CDR2: SGHNT and YENEEA. The CDR3 is made up of 16 amino acids. The CDR3 spells CASSPGELAPTDTQYF. The CDR3 coding sequence is TGTGCCAGCAGCCCAGGGGAGCTAGCCCCCACAGATACGCAGTATTTT. Full variable domain (missing parts from reference TRBV11-3 and TRBJ2-3): EAGVVQSPRYKIIEKKQPVAFWCNPISGHNTLYWYLQNLGQGPELLIRYENEEAVDDSQLPKDRFSAERLKGVDSTLKIQPAELGDSAVYLCASSPGELAPTDTQYFGPGTRLTVL.

This rearrangement joins TRBV5-5 to TRBJ1-3; D unclear. Trimming removed 2 bases from V and 4 bases from J, with 13 bases in between. The CDR3 is made up of 15 amino acids. Germline CDR1 SGHKS, CDR2 YYEKEE (reference sequence). The CDR3 here is CASSFGIGSGNTIYF. The CDR3 region has the DNA TGTGCCAGCAGCTTCGGGATAGGGTCCGGAAACACCATATATTTT.

The chain combines TRBV28 with TRBJ2-5; 8 nucleotides line up with TRBD2. After removal of 5 bases from V and 2 bases from J, the junction contained 13 bases not matched to a gene. Germline-derived CDR1 and CDR2 are MDHEN and SYDVKM. There are 17 residues in the CDR3. Written as DNA, the CDR3 is TGTGCCAGCAGTACTCGATTTCGGCTAGCGGGTCAAGAGACCCAGTACTTC. It codes for CASSTRFRLAGQETQYF.